This T cell receptor beta chain was recorded in a study of T cells in localized non-small cell lung cancer. CDR1 and CDR2 (germline): SGHNT, YENEEA. The length of the CDR3 is 18 residues. V lost 5 bases, J lost 0 bases, and 10 bases stayed unmatched. TCRdb's copy holds only in-frame clones and misses some; the assay was immunoSEQ multiplex PCR. The sample shows more than 30,000 clones, 78% of them seen only once. Study results and limitations: Measurement of T cell clonality placed uninvolved adjacent lung highest, above the level in tumor. Appearing in adjacent lung were a median about 60 of the top 100 tumor clones.

Comment on this clone: Its antigen remains unknown.

This clonotype originated in a male donor aged 60 or over with stage II squamous cell lung carcinoma. The chain recombines TRBV11-3 with TRBJ2-3; 11 bases are a match to TRBD2. This specimen was peripheral blood, taken before any cancer treatment. CDR3 loop: CASSGGTSGLSSTDTQYF. In nucleotides, the CDR3 is TGTGCCAGCAGCGGGGGGACTAGCGGACTTTCTAGCACAGATACGCAGTATTTT.